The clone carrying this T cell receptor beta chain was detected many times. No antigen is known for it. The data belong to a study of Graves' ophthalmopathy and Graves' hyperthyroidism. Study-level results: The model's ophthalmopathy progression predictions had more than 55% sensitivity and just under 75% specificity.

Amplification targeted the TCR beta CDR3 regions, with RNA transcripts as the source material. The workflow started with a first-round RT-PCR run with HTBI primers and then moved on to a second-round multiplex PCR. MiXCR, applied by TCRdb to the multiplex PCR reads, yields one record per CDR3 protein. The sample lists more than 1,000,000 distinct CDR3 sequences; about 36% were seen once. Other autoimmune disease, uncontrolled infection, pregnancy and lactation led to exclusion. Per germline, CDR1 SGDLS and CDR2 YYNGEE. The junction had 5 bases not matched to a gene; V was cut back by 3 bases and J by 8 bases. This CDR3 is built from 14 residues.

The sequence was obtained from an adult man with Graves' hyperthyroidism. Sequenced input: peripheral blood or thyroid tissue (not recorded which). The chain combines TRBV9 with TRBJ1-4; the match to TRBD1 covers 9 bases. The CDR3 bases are TGTGCCAGCAGCGCGGGACAGGGTAGCGAAAAACTGTTTTTT. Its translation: CASSAGQGSEKLFF.